A single sample gave rise to the 6 T cell receptor beta chains below, sequenced in a study of graft-versus-host responses after intestinal transplantation. These TCRs' antigens remain unknown. Repertoires were generated with immunoSEQ multiplex PCR, while TCRdb's copy carries only in-frame clones and drops some. The sample records tens of thousands of clones, roughly 90% being singletons. The sample here was unstimulated CD4+ T cells sorted from spleen or lymph node cells, taken before intestinal transplant. The source is a human donor who received an intestinal transplant.

The CDR3 region has the DNA TGTGCCAGCAGCCACGGACTAGCGGGAGTAAATGAGCAGTTCTTC. This translates into CASSHGLAGVNEQFF. The chain has TRBV4-2 and TRBJ2-1, with 13 bases aligning to TRBD2. The V gene's germline CDR1 is LGHNA and CDR2 YNFKEQ. V shed 3 bases and J 7 bases; nucleotides not matched to a gene: 3. CDR3 length: 15 residues.

V gene TRBV6-1 combines with J gene TRBJ2-7; D might be TRBD2 (7 bases). The V and J ends lost 8 bases and 3 bases respectively, with 11 bases between them. The CDR3 totals 12 residues. The V gene's germline CDR1 is MNHNS and CDR2 SASEGT. CDR3 loop: CASGRGGYEQYF. The CDR3 nucleotides read TGTGCCAGCGGGAGGGGGGGCTACGAGCAGTACTTC.

This clone was seen once. CDR3 coding DNA: TGTGCCAGCAGCTTATACGACAGAACCCAAGAGACCCAGTACTTC. Translating it yields CASSLYDRTQETQYF. The chain joins TRBV7-6 to TRBJ2-5, with D perhaps TRBD1 (5 bases). V lost 2 bases, J lost 1 base, and 11 bases lay in between. Germline assignment: CDR1 SGHVS and CDR2 FNYEAQ. The length of the CDR3 is 15 residues.

The chain recombines TRBV28 with TRBJ2-7; a weak D match, TRBD2 (6 bases). Trimming removed 4 bases from V and 3 bases from J, with 10 bases in between. In germline, CDR1 is MDHEN, CDR2 SYDVKM. The CDR3 spans 13 residues. CDR3 DNA: TGTGCCAGCAGTTCATCGGGGGACTACGAGCAGTACTTC. Translation: CASSSSGDYEQYF.

This chain joins TRBV27 and TRBJ2-7, with TRBD2 matching 9 bases. With 3 bases clipped from V and 3 bases from J, the junction kept 9 bases outside the gene matches. Germline CDR1 MNHEY, CDR2 SMNVEV (reference sequence). The CDR3 is 16 amino acids. CDR3 sequence (DNA): TGTGCCAGCAGTTTCGGGCGGGAGGGGGGCATCTACGAGCAGTACTTC. Translation gives CASSFGREGGIYEQYF.

This chain uses TRBV9 with TRBJ1-3; D is undetermined. CDR3 length equals 14 residues. V lost 6 bases and J 0 bases, leaving 10 bases between the germline ends. Germline lookup yields CDR1 SGDLS and CDR2 YYNGEE. The CDR3 region is CASIAVTSGNTIYF. In DNA form, the CDR3 reads TGTGCCAGCATCGCAGTTACCTCTGGAAACACCATATATTTT.